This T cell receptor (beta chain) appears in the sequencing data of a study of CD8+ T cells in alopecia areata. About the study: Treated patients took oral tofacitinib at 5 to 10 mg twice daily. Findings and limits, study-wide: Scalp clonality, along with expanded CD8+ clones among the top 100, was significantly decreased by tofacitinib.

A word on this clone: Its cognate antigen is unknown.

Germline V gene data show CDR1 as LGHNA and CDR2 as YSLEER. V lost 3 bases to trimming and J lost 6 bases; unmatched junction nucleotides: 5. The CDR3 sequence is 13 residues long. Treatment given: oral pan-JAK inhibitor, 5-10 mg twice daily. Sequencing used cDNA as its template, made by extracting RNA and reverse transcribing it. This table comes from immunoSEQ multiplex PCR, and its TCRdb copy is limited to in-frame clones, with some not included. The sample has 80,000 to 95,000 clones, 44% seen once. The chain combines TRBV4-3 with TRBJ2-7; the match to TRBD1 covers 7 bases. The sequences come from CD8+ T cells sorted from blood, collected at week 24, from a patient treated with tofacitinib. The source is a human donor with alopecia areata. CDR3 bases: TGCGCCAGCAGCCATACACAGGGGAGCGAGCAGTACTTC. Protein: CASSHTQGSEQYF.